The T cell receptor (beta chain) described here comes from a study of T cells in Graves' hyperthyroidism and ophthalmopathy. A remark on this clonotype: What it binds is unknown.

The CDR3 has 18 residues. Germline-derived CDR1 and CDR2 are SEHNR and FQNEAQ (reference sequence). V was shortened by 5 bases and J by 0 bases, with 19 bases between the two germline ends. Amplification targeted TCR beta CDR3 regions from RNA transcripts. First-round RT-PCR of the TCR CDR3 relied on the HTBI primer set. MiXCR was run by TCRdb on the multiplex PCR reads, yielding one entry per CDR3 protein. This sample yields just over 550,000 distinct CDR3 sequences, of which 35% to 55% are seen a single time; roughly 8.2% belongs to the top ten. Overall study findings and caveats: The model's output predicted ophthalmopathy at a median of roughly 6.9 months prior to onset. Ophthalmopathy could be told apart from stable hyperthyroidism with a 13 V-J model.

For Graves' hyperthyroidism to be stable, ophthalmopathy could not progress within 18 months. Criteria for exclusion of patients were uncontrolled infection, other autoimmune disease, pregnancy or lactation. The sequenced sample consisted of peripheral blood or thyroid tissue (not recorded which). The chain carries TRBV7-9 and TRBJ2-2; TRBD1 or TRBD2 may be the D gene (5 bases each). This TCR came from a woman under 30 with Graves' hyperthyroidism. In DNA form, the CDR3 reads TGTGCCAGCAGCGGAGGTTGGACACTATCGACGAACACCGGGGAGCTGTTTTTT. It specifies CASSGGWTLSTNTGELFF.